This T cell receptor beta chain came from a study of blood T cell repertoires in COVID-19. About the study: Donors in Cohort 3 counted as recovered after two negative PCRs, clearance, or symptom resolution.

The table came from immunoSEQ multiplex PCR; TCRdb's copy has only in-frame clones and leaves some out. Of a few hundred thousand clones detected, around nine tenths appear once; the ten largest clones hold around 2%. CDR1 is SGHRS and CDR2 is YFSETQ in the germline V gene. There are 13 residues in the CDR3. V gave up 0 bases and J gave up 3 bases, with 7 bases separating them. This clonotype was sampled from a woman aged 55-70 years in a cohort exposed to, infected with or recovered from COVID-19 (not recorded which). The gene calls are TRBV5-1 and TRBJ2-7, with D possibly matching TRBD1 (6 bases). The sequencing input was PBMCs or T cells enriched from blood (not recorded which). The CDR3 is CASSLGTDYEQYF. The CDR3 coding sequence is TGCGCCAGCAGCTTGGGGACAGACTACGAGCAGTACTTC. Supplemented by reference TRBV5-1 and TRBJ2-7, the full variable domain reads KAGVTQTPRYLIKTRGQQVTLSCSPISGHRSVSWYQQTPGQGLQFLFEYFSETQRNKGNFPGRFSGRQFSNSRSEMNVSTLELGDSALYLCASSLGTDYEQYFGPGTRLTVT.